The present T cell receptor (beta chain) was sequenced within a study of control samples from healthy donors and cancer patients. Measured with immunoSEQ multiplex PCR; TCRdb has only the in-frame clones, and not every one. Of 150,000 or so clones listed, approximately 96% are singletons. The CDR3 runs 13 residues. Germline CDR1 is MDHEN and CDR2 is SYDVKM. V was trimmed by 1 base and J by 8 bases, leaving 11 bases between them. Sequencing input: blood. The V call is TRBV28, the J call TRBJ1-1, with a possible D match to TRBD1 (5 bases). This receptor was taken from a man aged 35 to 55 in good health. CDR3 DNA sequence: TGTGCCAGCAGTTTATCGATGGGGCTAGAAGCTTTCTTT. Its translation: CASSLSMGLEAFF.